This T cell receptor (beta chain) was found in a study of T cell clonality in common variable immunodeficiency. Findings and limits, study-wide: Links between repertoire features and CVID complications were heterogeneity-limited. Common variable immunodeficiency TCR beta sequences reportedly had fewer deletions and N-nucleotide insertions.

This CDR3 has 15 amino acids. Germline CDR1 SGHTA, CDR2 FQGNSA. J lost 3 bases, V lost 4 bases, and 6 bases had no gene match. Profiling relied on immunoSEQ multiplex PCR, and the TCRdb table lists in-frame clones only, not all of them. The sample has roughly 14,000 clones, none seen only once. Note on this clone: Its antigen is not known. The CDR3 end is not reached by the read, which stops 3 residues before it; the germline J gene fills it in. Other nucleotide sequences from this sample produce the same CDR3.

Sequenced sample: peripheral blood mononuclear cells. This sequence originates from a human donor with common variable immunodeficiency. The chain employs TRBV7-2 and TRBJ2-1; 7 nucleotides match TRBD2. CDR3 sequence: CASSSRDYHYNEQFF. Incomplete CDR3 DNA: TGTGCCAGCAGCTCTCGGGACTACCACTACAATGAG.